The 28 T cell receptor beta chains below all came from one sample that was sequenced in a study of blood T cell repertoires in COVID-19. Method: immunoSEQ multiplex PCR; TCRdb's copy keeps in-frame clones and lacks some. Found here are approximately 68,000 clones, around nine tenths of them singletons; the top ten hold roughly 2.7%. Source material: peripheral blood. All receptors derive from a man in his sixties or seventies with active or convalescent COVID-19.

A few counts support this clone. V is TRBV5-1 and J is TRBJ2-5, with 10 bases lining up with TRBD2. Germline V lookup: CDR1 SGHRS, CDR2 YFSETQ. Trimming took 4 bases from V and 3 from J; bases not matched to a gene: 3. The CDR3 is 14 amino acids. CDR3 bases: TGCGCCAGCAGCCCGGGACTAGCGAAAGAGACCCAGTACTTC. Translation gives CASSPGLAKETQYF.

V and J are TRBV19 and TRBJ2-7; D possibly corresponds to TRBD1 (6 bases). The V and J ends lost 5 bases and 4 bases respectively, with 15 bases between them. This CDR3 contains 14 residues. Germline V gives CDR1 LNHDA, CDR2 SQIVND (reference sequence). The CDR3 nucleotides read TGTGCCAGTAGTCCCGATGGCAGGGGTTACGAGCAGTACTTC. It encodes CASSPDGRGYEQYF.

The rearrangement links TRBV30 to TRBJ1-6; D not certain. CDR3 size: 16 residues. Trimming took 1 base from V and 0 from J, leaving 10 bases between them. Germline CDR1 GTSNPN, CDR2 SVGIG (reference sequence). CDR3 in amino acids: CAWSEAWSSYNSPLHF. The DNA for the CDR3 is TGTGCCTGGAGTGAGGCGTGGAGCTCCTATAATTCACCCCTCCACTTT. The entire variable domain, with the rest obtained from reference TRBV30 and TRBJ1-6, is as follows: SQTIHQWPATLVQPVGSPLSLECTVEGTSNPNLYWYRQAAGRGLQLLFYSVGIGQISSEVPQNLSASRPQDRQFILSSKKLLLSDSGFYLCAWSEAWSSYNSPLHFGNGTRLTVT.

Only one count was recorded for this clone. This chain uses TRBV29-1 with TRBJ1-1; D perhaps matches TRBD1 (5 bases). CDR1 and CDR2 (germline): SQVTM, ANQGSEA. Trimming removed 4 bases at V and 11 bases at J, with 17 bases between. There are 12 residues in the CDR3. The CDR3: CSVGAGNEFAFF. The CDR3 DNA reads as TGCAGCGTTGGGGCAGGGAACGAATTCGCTTTCTTT.

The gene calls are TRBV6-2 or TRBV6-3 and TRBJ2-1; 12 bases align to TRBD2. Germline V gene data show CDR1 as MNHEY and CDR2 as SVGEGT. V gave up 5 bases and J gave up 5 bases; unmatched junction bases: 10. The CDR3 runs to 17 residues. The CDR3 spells CASSPRLAGVPHNEQFF. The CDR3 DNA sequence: TGTGCCAGCAGTCCACGACTAGCGGGAGTTCCCCACAATGAGCAGTTCTTC.

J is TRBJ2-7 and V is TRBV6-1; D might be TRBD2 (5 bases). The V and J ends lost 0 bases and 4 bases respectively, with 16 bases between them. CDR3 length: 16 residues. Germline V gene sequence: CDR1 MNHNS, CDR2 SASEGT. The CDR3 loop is CASSEARTAAGYEQYF. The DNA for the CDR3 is TGTGCCAGCAGTGAAGCCCGCACAGCGGCTGGGTACGAGCAGTACTTC.

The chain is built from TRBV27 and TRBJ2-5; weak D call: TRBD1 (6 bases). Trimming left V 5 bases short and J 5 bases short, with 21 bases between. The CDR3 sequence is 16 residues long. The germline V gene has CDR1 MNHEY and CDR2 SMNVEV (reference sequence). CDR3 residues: CASSPQGGQHPETQYF. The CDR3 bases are TGTGCCAGCAGTCCGCAGGGCGGACAGCACCCCGAGACCCAGTACTTC.

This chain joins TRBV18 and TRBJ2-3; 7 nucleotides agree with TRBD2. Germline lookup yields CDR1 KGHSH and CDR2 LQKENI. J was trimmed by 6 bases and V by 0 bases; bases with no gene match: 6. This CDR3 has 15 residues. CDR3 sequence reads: CASSPPGGSRDTQYF. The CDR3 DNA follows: TGTGCCAGCTCACCACCGGGCGGGAGTAGGGATACGCAGTATTTT.

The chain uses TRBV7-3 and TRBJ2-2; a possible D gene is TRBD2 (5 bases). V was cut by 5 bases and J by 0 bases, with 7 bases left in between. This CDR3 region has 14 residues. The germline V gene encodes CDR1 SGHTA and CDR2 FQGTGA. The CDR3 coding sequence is TGTGCCAGCAGCCGGACTTCGAACACCGGGGAGCTGTTTTTT. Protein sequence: CASSRTSNTGELFF.

In nucleotides, the CDR3 is TGTGCCAGCAGCGAGGGGGACGGCCGAAATGAAAAACTGTTTTTT. This sequence encodes CASSEGDGRNEKLFF. V gene TRBV9 combines with J gene TRBJ1-4; possible D gene TRBD1, 6 bases. Germline CDR1 and CDR2: SGDLS and YYNGEE. Trimming removed 3 bases from V and 5 bases from J, with 14 bases in between. This CDR3 has 15 residues.

The CDR3 coding sequence is TGTGCCAGCAGCTTAATAGGGGAGGTTCAGCCCCAGCATTTT. Its protein product is CASSLIGEVQPQHF. The V and J genes are TRBV7-9 and TRBJ1-5; weak D call: TRBD1 (5 bases). The length of the CDR3 is 14 residues. The germline V gene has CDR1 SEHNR and CDR2 FQNEAQ (reference sequence). V lost 2 bases and J 6 bases, leaving 11 bases between the germline ends.

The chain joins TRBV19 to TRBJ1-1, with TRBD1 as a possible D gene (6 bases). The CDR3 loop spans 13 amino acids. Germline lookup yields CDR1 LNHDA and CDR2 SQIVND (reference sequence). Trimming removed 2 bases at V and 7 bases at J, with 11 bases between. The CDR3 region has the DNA TGTGCCAGTAGTATATCAGGGGTGATTGAAGCTTTCTTT. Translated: CASSISGVIEAFF.

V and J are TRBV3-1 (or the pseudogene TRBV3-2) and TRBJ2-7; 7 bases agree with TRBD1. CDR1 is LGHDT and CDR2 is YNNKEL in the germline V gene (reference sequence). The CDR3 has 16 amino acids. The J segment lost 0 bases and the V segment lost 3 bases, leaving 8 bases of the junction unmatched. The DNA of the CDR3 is TGTGCCAGCAGCCAGAACTTCGGGACAGCCTCCTACGAGCAGTACTTC. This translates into CASSQNFGTASYEQYF.

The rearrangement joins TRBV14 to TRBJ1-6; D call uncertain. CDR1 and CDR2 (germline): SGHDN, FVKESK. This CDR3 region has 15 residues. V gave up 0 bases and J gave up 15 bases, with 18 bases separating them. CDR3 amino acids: CASSQEDHRPGSLHF. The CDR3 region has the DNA TGTGCCAGCAGCCAAGAGGACCACCGACCGGGGAGCCTCCACTTT.

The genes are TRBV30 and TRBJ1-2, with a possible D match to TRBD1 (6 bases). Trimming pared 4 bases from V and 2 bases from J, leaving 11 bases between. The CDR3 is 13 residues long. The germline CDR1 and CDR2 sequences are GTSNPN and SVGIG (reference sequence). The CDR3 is CAWNREKNYGYTF. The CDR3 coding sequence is TGTGCCTGGAACAGGGAGAAGAACTATGGCTACACCTTC.

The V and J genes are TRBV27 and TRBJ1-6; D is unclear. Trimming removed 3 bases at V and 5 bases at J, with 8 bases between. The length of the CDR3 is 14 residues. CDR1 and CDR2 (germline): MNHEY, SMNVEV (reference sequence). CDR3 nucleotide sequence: TGTGCCAGCAGTTTCGTAACAGATAATTCACCCCTCCACTTT. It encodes CASSFVTDNSPLHF.

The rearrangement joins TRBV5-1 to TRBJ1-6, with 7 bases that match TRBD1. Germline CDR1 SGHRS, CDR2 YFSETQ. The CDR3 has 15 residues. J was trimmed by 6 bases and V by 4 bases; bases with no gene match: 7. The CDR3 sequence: CASSNAGTANSPLHF. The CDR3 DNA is TGCGCCAGCAGCAACGCCGGGACAGCTAATTCACCCCTCCACTTT.

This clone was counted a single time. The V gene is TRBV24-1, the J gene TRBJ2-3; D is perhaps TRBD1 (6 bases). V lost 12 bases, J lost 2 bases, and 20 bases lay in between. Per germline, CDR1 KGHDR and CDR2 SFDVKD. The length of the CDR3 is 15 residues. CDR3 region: CAPQGMAGPTDTQYF. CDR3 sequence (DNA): TGTGCCCCCCAGGGGATGGCGGGCCCCACAGATACGCAGTATTTT.

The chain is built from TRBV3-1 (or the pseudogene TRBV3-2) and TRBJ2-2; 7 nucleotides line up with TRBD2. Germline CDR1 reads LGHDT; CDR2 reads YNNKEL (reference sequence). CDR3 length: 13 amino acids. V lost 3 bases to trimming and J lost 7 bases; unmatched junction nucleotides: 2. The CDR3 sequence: CASSQGGSGELFF. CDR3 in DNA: TGTGCCAGCAGCCAGGGAGGGAGCGGGGAGCTGTTTTTT.

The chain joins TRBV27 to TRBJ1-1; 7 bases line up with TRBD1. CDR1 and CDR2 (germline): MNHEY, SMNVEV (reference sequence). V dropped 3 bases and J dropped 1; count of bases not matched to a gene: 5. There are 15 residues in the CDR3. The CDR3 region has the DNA TGTGCCAGCAGTTTGAGGGGGCTTCCGAACACTGAAGCTTTCTTT. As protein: CASSLRGLPNTEAFF.

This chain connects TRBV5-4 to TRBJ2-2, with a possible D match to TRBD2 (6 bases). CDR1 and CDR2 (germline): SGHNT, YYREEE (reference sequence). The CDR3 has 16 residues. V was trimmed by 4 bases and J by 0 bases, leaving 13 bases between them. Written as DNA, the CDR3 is TGTGCCAGCAGCCGGGGGAGGAGCCCGAACACCGGGGAGCTGTTTTTT. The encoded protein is CASSRGRSPNTGELFF.

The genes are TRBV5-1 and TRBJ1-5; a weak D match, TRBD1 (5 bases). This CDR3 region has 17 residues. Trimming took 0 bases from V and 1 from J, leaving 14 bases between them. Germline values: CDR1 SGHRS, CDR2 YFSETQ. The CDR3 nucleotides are TGCGCCAGCAGCTTGGAGCCAGGCGGGGGAAGCAATCAGCCCCAGCATTTT. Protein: CASSLEPGGGSNQPQHF.

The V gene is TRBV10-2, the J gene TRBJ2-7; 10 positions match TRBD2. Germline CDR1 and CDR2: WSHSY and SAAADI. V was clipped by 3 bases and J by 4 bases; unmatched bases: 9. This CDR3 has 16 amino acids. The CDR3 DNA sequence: TGCGCCAGCAGTGATCGGAAAGCGGGGGGGCGGTACGAGCAGTACTTC. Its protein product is CASSDRKAGGRYEQYF.

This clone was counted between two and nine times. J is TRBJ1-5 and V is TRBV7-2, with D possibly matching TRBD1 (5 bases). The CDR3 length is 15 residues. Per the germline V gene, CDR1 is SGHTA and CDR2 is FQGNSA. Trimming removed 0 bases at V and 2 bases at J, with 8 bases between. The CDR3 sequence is CASSLATGRNQPQHF. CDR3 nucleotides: TGTGCCAGCAGCTTAGCCACAGGACGCAATCAGCCCCAGCATTTT.

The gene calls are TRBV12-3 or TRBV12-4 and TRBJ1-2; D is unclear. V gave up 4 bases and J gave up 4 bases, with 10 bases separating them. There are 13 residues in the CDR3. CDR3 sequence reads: CASSSATTYGYTF. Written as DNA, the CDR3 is TGTGCCAGCAGTTCAGCTACAACCTATGGCTACACCTTC.

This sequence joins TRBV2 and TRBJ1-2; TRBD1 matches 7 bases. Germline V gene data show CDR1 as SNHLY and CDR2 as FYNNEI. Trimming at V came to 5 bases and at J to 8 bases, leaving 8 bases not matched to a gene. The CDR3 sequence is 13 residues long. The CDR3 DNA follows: TGTGCCAGCAGTCCACAGGGGACGCGAGGCTACACCTTC. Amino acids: CASSPQGTRGYTF.

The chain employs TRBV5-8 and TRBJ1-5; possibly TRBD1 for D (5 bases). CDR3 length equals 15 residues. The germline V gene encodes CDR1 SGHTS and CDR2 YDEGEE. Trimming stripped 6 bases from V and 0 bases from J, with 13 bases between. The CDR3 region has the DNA TGTGCCAGCACGCGGGGGACCTATAGCAATCAGCCCCAGCATTTT. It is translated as CASTRGTYSNQPQHF.

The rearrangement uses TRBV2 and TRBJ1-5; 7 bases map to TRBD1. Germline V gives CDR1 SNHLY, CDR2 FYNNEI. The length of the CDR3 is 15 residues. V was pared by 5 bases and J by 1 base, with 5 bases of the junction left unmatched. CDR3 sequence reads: CASSLGGPSNQPQHF. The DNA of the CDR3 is TGTGCCAGCAGTTTAGGGGGCCCAAGCAATCAGCCCCAGCATTTT.